Presented here are 13 T cell receptor beta chains from one specimen sequenced in a study of blood T cell repertoires in COVID-19. Here immunoSEQ multiplex PCR was the method, and the copy in TCRdb shows in-frame clones only, minus some. The sample includes about 49,000 clones, over 80% of them seen just once. Source material: peripheral blood. These receptors were taken from a man aged 50 to 59 with acute or convalescent COVID-19.

The V call is TRBV9, the J call TRBJ2-5, with D tentatively TRBD2 (6 bases). The CDR3 loop spans 14 amino acids. The V and J ends lost 2 bases and 4 bases respectively, with 12 bases between them. CDR1 and CDR2 from the germline V gene are SGDLS and YYNGEE. CDR3 DNA: TGTGCCAGCAGCGTGAACCCCGGGGGAGAGACCCAGTACTTC. Protein: CASSVNPGGETQYF.

The rearrangement joins TRBV6-5 to TRBJ1-4; possible D gene TRBD1, 6 bases. Germline V lookup: CDR1 MNHEY, CDR2 SVGAGI. The CDR3 sequence is 13 residues long. The ends were cut back, 7 bases at V and 10 bases at J, with 16 bases in the middle. CDR3 residues: CASTNGGGGKLFF. The CDR3 coding sequence is TGTGCCAGCACCAACGGGGGGGGCGGAAAACTGTTTTTT.

The CDR3 bases are TGCGCCAGCAGCTTGGGGTTTTCCACGGGACAGAAAGACAATGAGCAGTTCTTC. As protein: CASSLGFSTGQKDNEQFF. This chain joins TRBV5-1 and TRBJ2-1; 7 bases map to TRBD1. The junction had 14 bases not matched to a gene; V was cut back by 0 bases and J by 5 bases. CDR1 and CDR2 from the germline V gene are SGHRS and YFSETQ. This CDR3 comprises 18 residues.

The chain recombines TRBV11-2 with TRBJ2-1, with TRBD2 identical over 16 bases. From germline, CDR1 is SGHAT and CDR2 FQNNGV. V was clipped by 6 bases and J by 6 bases; unmatched bases: 14. The CDR3 has 19 residues. The CDR3 is CASSLSEGLAGGRRNEQFF. In DNA form, the CDR3 reads TGTGCCAGCAGTTTGAGCGAGGGACTAGCGGGGGGGCGTCGCAATGAGCAGTTCTTC.

The chain is built from TRBV5-5 and TRBJ1-5; D ambiguous. V lost 1 base to trimming and J lost 0 bases, with 5 bases between them. Germline V lookup: CDR1 SGHKS, CDR2 YYEKEE (reference sequence). This CDR3 is 14 amino acids long. CDR3 nucleotides: TGTGCCAGCAGCTTGCGGGATAGCAATCAGCCCCAGCATTTT. Protein: CASSLRDSNQPQHF.

The J gene is TRBJ2-1, the V gene TRBV29-1; 7 bases fit TRBD2. The ends lost 3 bases at V and 2 bases at J; junction bases unmatched: 4. The CDR3 loop spans 14 amino acids. CDR1 is SQVTM, CDR2 ANQGSEA, per germline. CDR3 nucleotides: TGCAGCGTTGAGCCTGCGGGAGCCTACAATGAGCAGTTCTTC. Protein: CSVEPAGAYNEQFF.

The rearrangement links TRBV18 to TRBJ1-2, with unresolved D. Germline lookup yields CDR1 KGHSH and CDR2 LQKENI. The length of the CDR3 is 13 residues. Trimming cost V 6 bases and J 8 bases, with 16 bases left between them. The CDR3 bases are TGTGCCAGCTCCCCCGGGGTGCTGAGGGGCTACACCTTC. It is translated as CASSPGVLRGYTF.

This clone was detected only a few times. The chain recombines TRBV7-2 with TRBJ1-3; D gene ambiguous. CDR3 length: 15 residues. Germline V lookup: CDR1 SGHTA, CDR2 FQGNSA. Trimming pared 4 bases from V and 0 bases from J, leaving 10 bases between. CDR3 in amino acids: CASSYTARSGNTIYF. CDR3 DNA sequence: TGTGCCAGCAGCTATACTGCCCGCTCTGGAAACACCATATATTTT.

V is TRBV15 and J is TRBJ1-4; D gene uncertain. Trimming stripped 4 bases from V and 12 bases from J, with 24 bases between. The CDR3 is made up of 16 amino acids. Looked up from germline, CDR1 is LNHNV and CDR2 is YYDKDF (reference sequence). CDR3 sequence (DNA): TGTGCCACCAGCACCATCCCGCCAGCGGTAATGGTAGAACTGTTTTTT. Its protein product is CATSTIPPAVMVELFF.

This clone was seen only a few times. The chain employs TRBV7-8 and TRBJ2-7, with TRBD2 identical over 7 bases. The germline V gene has CDR1 SGHVS and CDR2 FQNEAQ. This CDR3 region has 13 residues. V was pared by 4 bases and J by 6 bases, with 6 bases of the junction left unmatched. The CDR3 DNA reads TGTGCCAGCAGCTCCGCCCGCGGGGGCGAGCAGTACTTC. Its translation is CASSSARGGEQYF. Full variable domain (remainder filled in from reference TRBV7-8 and TRBJ2-7): GAGVSQSPRYKVAKRGQDVALRCDPISGHVSLFWYQQALGQGPEFLTYFQNEAQLDKSGLPSDRFFAERPEGSVSTLKIQRTQQEDSAVYLCASSSARGGEQYFGPGTRLTVT.

This clone was detected a few times. This rearrangement joins TRBV19 to TRBJ2-5, with 7 bases lining up with TRBD1. The germline V gene has CDR1 LNHDA and CDR2 SQIVND (reference sequence). The CDR3 extends over 14 amino acids. V was clipped by 1 base and J by 5 bases; unmatched bases: 4. Here the CDR3 DNA reads TGTGCCAGTAGTATAGTAACAGGGGATGAGACCCAGTACTTC. Translation gives CASSIVTGDETQYF.

The chain has TRBV6-6 and TRBJ1-5, with D uncertain. V lost 0 bases and J lost 15, with 18 bases in between. CDR1 MNHNY and CDR2 SVGAGI come from the germline V gene (reference sequence). The CDR3 has 14 residues. CDR3 in DNA: TGTGCCAGCAGTTACTCGGAGACCTCCGCAGTTTGGCATTTT. Amino acid sequence: CASSYSETSAVWHF.

This clone turned up a few times. The rearrangement links TRBV6-2 or TRBV6-3 to TRBJ1-5; a weak D match, TRBD1 (6 bases). The V gene's germline CDR1 is MNHEY and CDR2 SVGEGT. The germline V and J ends were trimmed by 4 bases and 10 bases, with 14 bases remaining between them. CDR3 size: 13 residues. This CDR3 reads CASSSYEGTPQHF. DNA for the CDR3: TGTGCCAGCAGTTCATATGAAGGGACACCCCAGCATTTT.